This T cell receptor beta chain is drawn from a study of cytomegalovirus exposure and HLA in healthy donors (dated by TCRdb to 2016 to 2017). A note on the overall study: An earlier analysis of a few hundred of the donors reported about 280 Gb of sequence data and 117 million unique TCR beta sequences obtained from roughly 180 million T cells. An early release that covered some 640 HLA-typed donors contained around 300 gigabases of sequencing data and tens of millions of unique TCR sequences. The genetic ancestry cluster associated with self-reported Caucasian donors included over 80% of the roughly 360 genotyped donors. The aim of the study was to test whether cataloging public T cell receptors could identify signatures of past pathogen exposure. Using immunosequencing, the study profiled T cell repertoires from about 620 subjects and related those repertoires to cytomegalovirus serostatus. Along with the 666-subject first cohort, a separate validation cohort of over 90 different subjects was used. To predict cytomegalovirus infection status, the study combined high-throughput TCR immunosequencing, statistical association of individual TCRs with disease status, and machine learning. In a later analysis, previously published TCR beta repertoires from hundreds of donors were re-analyzed and high-resolution HLA genotyping was added so that TCR occurrence patterns could be studied. Rather than drawing on any new phenotypic data, the later analysis identified candidate immune exposures from TCR beta sequences and the way those sequences occurred across donors. An earlier analysis of around 540 of the donors applied high-throughput TCR beta sequencing to assess whether each TCR beta V gene segment acted as functional or pseudogenic. Donor age, sex, ethnicity and CMV serostatus were collected together with the repertoire data. In a later genetic analysis, genome-wide SNP genotypes for about 55% of the roughly 700 donors were used, and that subset was treated as a discovery cohort. All discovery cohort repertoires had been generated using a single sequencing platform. Both class I and class II loci were covered by HLA typing, at four-digit resolution. The number of typed donors differed by locus: roughly 620-640 for A, B, C, DRB1 and DQB1; 522 for DQA1; 600 to 610 for DPA1; and roughly 450 for DPB1. Roughly five DR-DQ haplotypes were treated as single units for association and clustering because of strong linkage in the cohort. Among approximately 370 genotyped donors of the cohort, an average of about 240,000 unique TCR beta nucleotide sequences was sequenced per donor, of which roughly 17% were non-productive.

Taken from cysteine to phenylalanine, the CDR3 has 16 residues. Just CDR3 DNA is preserved here, 48 bases in frame from base 1. The germline V gene (reference sequence) supplies CDR1 MNHEY and CDR2 SMNVEV. The V end gives up 6 bases and the J end 5 bases, leaving 11 bases in the junction not matched to a gene. Points on this clone: Its binding antigen is unknown. No per-base quality is available; no much larger clone lies one base away.

Broader findings and caveats from the paper: A later analysis found that most CMV-associated TCR beta chains appeared HLA-restricted, with HLA associations seemingly driven largely by CMV exposure. A further reported finding was that TCR beta sequences accurately predicted the HLA-A and HLA-B alleles for most subjects in the first cohort. Cytomegalovirus status was reported to be diagnosed by the classifier with high specificity and sensitivity in both the original and validation cohorts. A later analysis found that HLA-associated TCR beta chains were more clonally expanded and had lower generation probabilities than equally common non-associated chains. A cluster of highly shared sequence variants was judged likely to represent a technical artifact of the sequencing pipeline. An association between a missense DCLRE1C variant and V-gene and J-gene trimming of TCR beta chains was found in a later genetic analysis and replicated in an independent cohort. In an earlier analysis of around 600 of the donors, most TCR beta V segments were observed in productive rearrangements about 90% or about 30% of the time, broadly matching IMGT annotations. The authors suggested that the approach could potentially be extended to other disease states and immunological phenotypes. Assigning TCR associations to individual alleles was difficult when HLA alleles, especially DR and DQ, strongly co-occurred. Most TCR sequences were observed very rarely across donors, whereas some public TCRs were present in many individuals. A later genetic analysis reported fewer N-insertions in productive TCRs among donors in an Asian-associated ancestry cluster than the roughly 620-donor mean. In the study, about 150 TCR beta chains were listed as associated with cytomegalovirus. Linkage disequilibrium might explain the correlated functional status among segregating V segments, but an unknown experimental factor could not be ruled out. Some IMGT-functional V segments, including TRBV6-2 and TRBV6-3, could not be distinguished by the 87-base-pair reads and were therefore excluded. In a later analysis, some 17,000 TCR beta sequences were associated with specific HLA alleles at a false discovery rate of 0.05. Presence/absence analyses assumed roughly uniform sequencing depth across donors, an assumption that may not hold. Because HLA typing was unavailable for some donors at each locus, only the typed subset was used in association tests. Because counts were too low, some 17 rarely observed V segments, including chromosome 9 orphons, were excluded from the earlier analysis of 587 of the donors. According to a later analysis, TCR association rates differed among HLA loci, with DRB1 alleles showing the most associated TCRs and HLA-C alleles showing the fewest. Only TCR beta chains were sequenced in this cohort, and the absence of alpha or paired-chain data limited detectable features. Three of the identified cytomegalovirus-associated TCR beta chains were confirmed in vitro to be specific for cytomegalovirus antigens. A later analysis reported that several top co-occurrence clusters appeared linked to parvovirus B19, influenza, CMV and Epstein-Barr virus. Immune exposure information for the cohort was limited to CMV serostatus.

Libraries were prepared through the immunoSEQ multiplex PCR assay. For the multiplex PCR, a mixture combining 60 forward primers for TCR Vbeta segments and 13 reverse primers for TCR Jbeta segments was used. Amplification of the CDR3 region of rearranged TCR beta genes was performed with a multiplex PCR assay on genomic DNA. The Illumina HiSeq System was used to sequence the amplified TCR beta libraries as 87-base-pair reads. The published analysis was carried out like this. Across the 500 to 700 repertoires, a later analysis counted 75 million to 90 million unique TCR beta chains, 9.5 million to 12 million of which were shared by at least two donors. To remove PCR and sequencing errors, raw reads were error-corrected and collapsed into unique sequences using a nearest-neighbor algorithm that merged closely related sequences. To assign V, D and J gene segments, CDR3 sequences were aligned to IMGT reference sequences. For a sequence to be retained, a match of at least six nucleotides was required to both a V gene segment and a J gene segment. Rearrangements were classified as productive when the CDR3 lacked stop codons and remained in frame with V and J, and all other rearrangements were classified as non-productive. CDR3 was defined by IMGT convention, running from the second conserved V-encoded cysteine to the conserved J-encoded phenylalanine. Sequences without an unambiguous match to a single V gene segment were excluded from the earlier analysis of several hundred of the donors. An earlier analysis of approximately 590 of the donors classified V segments as functional when productive rearrangements were above 56.7% and as segregating when the standard deviation between donors was above 5%. A statistical classification framework was built to diagnose cytomegalovirus status from the catalog of TCR beta chain sequences. In a later analysis, TCR nucleotide sequences were compared against IMGT/GENE-DB human TR gene sequences so that V and J genes could be assigned. A later analysis assigned CDR3 sequences and most-parsimonious VDJ recombination scenarios with the TCRdist pipeline. In a later analysis, each TCR beta chain was defined by its CDR3 amino acid sequence together with its V-gene family, and reads without a unique V-gene family were excluded. In a later analysis, around 600 highly shared, low-generation-probability nucleotide sequences were removed to address suspected cross-contamination and a sequencing artifact. In a later analysis, a clonal expansion index for each public chain was calculated from normalized within-repertoire ranks of inferred template counts. In a later analysis, generation probabilities were computed using a VDJ recombination model fitted to out-of-frame rearrangements, and the results were checked against IGoR. In a later analysis, TCR-TCR, TCR-HLA and TCR-CMV co-occurrence was scored with hypergeometric tests, and a repertoire-size bias correction was applied to TCR pairs. To estimate false discovery rates, a later analysis permuted the HLA or CMV assignments 20 times. In a later analysis, co-occurring TCRs were grouped using DBSCAN, and TCRdist sequence similarity was added for clustering within HLA-allele-positive subsets. For co-occurrence clustering, repertoires with fewer than 30,000 or more than 120,000 public chains were excluded, along with four or five repertoires with anomalous nucleotide sharing. In TCRdb, the immuneACCESS table is reduced to in-frame sequences with V and J assigned. These tables do not hold every clone; where another copy was compared, an unresolved V gene accounts for under half, and the others remain unexplained. V, J and clone size reflect that table, while D and trimming were determined from the DNA. The sample profile shows over 70,000 clones; about 80% of them were found once. The ten top clones hold about 32% of the sample.

In total, 500 to 700 healthy bone marrow donors made up the cohort. At the time of sampling, every cohort member was nominally healthy, though immune exposures that went unrecorded were likely present. The donor was CMV seropositive and belonged to the group of more than 250 seropositive cohort members. A peripheral blood sample was collected from each donor, and TCR beta sequencing was performed on peripheral blood mononuclear cells. Genomic DNA was extracted from the blood cell samples with the Qiagen DNeasy Blood Extraction Kit. This receptor was identified in a man aged 50 or older in good health and CMV-seropositive. The sample was PBMCs. The rearranged segments are TRBV27 and TRBJ2-3, with 10 central nucleotides matching TRBD2. The DNA reads as follows: TGTGCCAGCAGAGGGAGCGGGAGGGCCCGGCTAGATACGCAGTATTTT. Protein translation: CASRGSGRARLDTQYF.